The sequence of this TCR beta chain was determined in a study of blood T cell repertoires in COVID-19. Looking at the study overall: Acute and convalescent COVID-19 specimens originated in the United States, Italy and Spain. T cells, B-cell-depleted T cells, or PBMCs supplied cDNA or gDNA.

Authors' analysis steps: Researchers report that nucleated cell counts were estimated from reference gene primer amplification. TCRdb's table, derived via immunoSEQ multiplex PCR, lists solely in-frame clones and lacks some. Clonal size and the V and J genes are those of that table, whereas D and trimming came from the DNA. Of about 180,000 clones detected, 86% appear once; the ten largest clones hold about a fifth. Germline values: CDR1 SGHNT, CDR2 YENEEA. The CDR3 consists of 16 residues. With 5 bases clipped from V and 2 bases from J, the junction kept 10 bases outside the gene matches. This receptor was obtained from a man aged 70-80 years with active or convalescent COVID-19. The sample comprised peripheral blood. This chain connects TRBV11-3 to TRBJ2-3; 7 nucleotides agree with TRBD1. The CDR3 protein is CASSRNTGAPTDTQYF. The DNA for the CDR3 is TGTGCCAGCAGCCGCAATACAGGGGCCCCCACAGATACGCAGTATTTT.